The 9 T cell receptor beta chains presented below share a single source sample, sequenced in a study of Graves' ophthalmopathy and Graves' hyperthyroidism. RNA transcripts were the template, and TCR beta CDR3 regions were amplified from them. The workflow started with a first-round RT-PCR run with HTBI primers and then moved on to a second-round multiplex PCR. TCRdb re-derived calls from the multiplex PCR reads in MiXCR, one entry per CDR3 protein. The top ten hold more than 9.5% of the sample, which has about 1.1 million distinct CDR3 sequences, 35% to 40% seen once. Sequencing used peripheral blood or thyroid tissue (not recorded which). The receptor set was obtained from an adult man with Graves' hyperthyroidism.

This clonotype was detected a few times. The J gene is TRBJ1-4, the V gene TRBV4-3, with TRBD1 as a possible D gene (5 bases). The V gene lost 0 bases and the J gene lost 6 bases, with 14 bases spanning the gap. There are 16 residues in the CDR3. Germline V CDR1 and CDR2: LGHNA, YSLEER. The CDR3 spells CASSQDMGRPDEKLFF. The DNA for the CDR3 is TGCGCCAGCAGCCAAGATATGGGGCGACCTGATGAAAAACTGTTTTTT.

This clonotype was observed a few times. This rearrangement joins TRBV5-6 to TRBJ2-6; D ambiguous. Germline lookup yields CDR1 SGHDT and CDR2 YYEEEE. V shed 2 bases and J shed 2 bases, with 11 bases lying between them. This CDR3 has 16 residues. For the CDR3, the DNA is TGTGCCAGCAGCTTACTCGTGGGCGCTGGGGCCAACGTCCTGACTTTC. It specifies CASSLLVGAGANVLTF.

This clonotype was seen many times. CDR3 sequence: CASSEWRGETQYF. CDR3 DNA: TGCGCCAGCAGTGAATGGAGAGGAGAGACCCAGTACTTC. The V gene is TRBV10-2, the J gene TRBJ2-5; D unresolved. Trimming pared 3 bases from V and 4 bases from J, leaving 9 bases between. The CDR3 is made up of 13 amino acids. Germline-derived CDR1 and CDR2 are WSHSY and SAAADI.

This clonotype has ten or more counts. CDR3 protein: CSAKGQGSYEQYF. In DNA form, the CDR3 reads TGCAGTGCTAAGGGACAGGGCTCCTACGAGCAGTACTTC. The rearrangement uses TRBV20-1 and TRBJ2-7; 9 bases match TRBD1. Per the germline V gene, CDR1 is DFQATT and CDR2 is SNEGSKA (reference sequence). Losses at the gene ends were 4 bases for V and 0 bases for J; bases not matched to a gene: 1. CDR3 length: 13 residues.

This clonotype has ten or more counts. This chain connects TRBV2 to TRBJ2-2; the D gene is possibly TRBD1 (6 bases). CDR3 size: 15 residues. V was trimmed by 4 bases and J by 3 bases, leaving 12 bases between them. Germline V gives CDR1 SNHLY, CDR2 FYNNEI. Here the CDR3 reads CASSGWTAYTGELFF. The CDR3 DNA is TGTGCCAGCAGTGGGTGGACAGCCTACACCGGGGAGCTGTTTTTT. Filled out from reference TRBV2 and TRBJ2-2, the complete variable domain reads EPEVTQTPSHQVTQMGQEVILRCVPISNHLYFYWYRQILGQKVEFLVSFYNNEISEKSEIFDDQFSVERPDGSNFTLKIRSTKLEDSAMYFCASSGWTAYTGELFFGEGSRLTVL.

The chain employs TRBV10-3 and TRBJ1-6; TRBD1 matches 7 bases. This CDR3 spans 15 amino acids. Germline V gene lookup returns CDR1 ENHRY and CDR2 SYGVKD. The J segment lost 7 bases and the V segment lost 2 bases, leaving 5 bases of the junction unmatched. The CDR3 protein is CAISEGGTDNSPLHF. The CDR3 nucleotides read TGTGCCATCAGTGAGGGCGGGACAGACAATTCACCCCTCCACTTT.

This clonotype was observed at least ten times. Germline is not matched at one junction end, which may reflect a read error. V gene TRBV7-8 combines with J gene TRBJ2-7; D remains ambiguous. CDR1 is SGHVS, CDR2 FQNEAQ, per germline. The CDR3 consists of 12 residues. The CDR3 nucleotides read TGTACCAGCAGCTTAGTATCCTACGAGCAGTACTTC. This encodes CTSSLVSYEQYF.

This clonotype was recorded many times. The rearrangement links TRBV12-3 or TRBV12-4 to TRBJ2-7; maybe TRBD2 (6 bases). Between the trimmed V and J ends, which lost 7 bases and 2 bases, there was a span of 15 bases. CDR3 size: 14 residues. The CDR3, as DNA: TGTGCCAGCACCCCGGCGGGAAGGACCTACGAGCAGTACTTC. Translation: CASTPAGRTYEQYF.

There are many counts of this clonotype. The chain links TRBV19 to TRBJ2-5; 7 bases fit TRBD1. Trimming at V came to 3 bases and at J to 0 bases, leaving 4 bases not matched to a gene. The CDR3 has 15 residues. CDR1 is LNHDA, CDR2 SQIVND, per germline (reference sequence). The CDR3 here is CASSILGTDQETQYF. The CDR3 DNA reads TGTGCCAGTAGTATTTTGGGGACAGACCAAGAGACCCAGTACTTC.